Each of the 21 T cell receptor beta chains below was sequenced from the same sample in a study of CD8 T cells in ankylosing spondylitis. Study results and caveats: A TCR beta motif made of under 10 highly homologous variants seemed typical of ankylosing spondylitis blood.

For these TCRs, the target antigens are not known. In TCRdb, the 5' RACE reads were re-called with MiXCR into one record per CDR3 protein. The sample carries approximately 300,000 distinct CDR3 sequences, 6.5% to 10% recorded once. Sequencing was done on a sample of blood, either unsorted or a sorted T cell fraction (not recorded which). The receptors here all came from a male donor with ankylosing spondylitis.

The chain employs TRBV19 and TRBJ2-3; D unclear. The CDR3 runs to 14 residues. Germline V CDR1 and CDR2: LNHDA, SQIVND (reference sequence). V lost 8 bases and J 9 bases, leaving 21 bases between the germline ends. The CDR3 bases are TGTGCCAGTTCACCCCTCCCGCGGAGTGGCACGCAGTATTTT. Encoded protein: CASSPLPRSGTQYF.

This chain uses TRBV4-1 with TRBJ2-3; 10 bases agree with TRBD2. Trimming took 2 bases from V and 2 from J; bases not matched to a gene: 4. CDR1 is MGHRA and CDR2 is YSYEKL in the germline V gene. This CDR3 has 16 amino acids. The CDR3 sequence is CASSQLAGAVTDTQYF. In nucleotides, the CDR3 is TGCGCCAGCAGCCAACTAGCGGGAGCGGTCACAGATACGCAGTATTTT.

This clonotype appeared a few times. The V call is TRBV5-1, the J call TRBJ2-6, with no clear D. Between the trimmed V and J ends, which lost 4 bases and 9 bases, there was a span of 14 bases. Germline V lookup: CDR1 SGHRS, CDR2 YFSETQ. The CDR3 length is 14 residues. For the CDR3, the DNA is TGCGCCAGCAGCCCCTGGACGAAAGTCAACGTCCTGACTTTC. Encoded protein: CASSPWTKVNVLTF.

This clonotype was picked up a small number of times. The chain is built from TRBV29-1 and TRBJ1-1; D remains ambiguous. The CDR3 consists of 13 residues. From germline, CDR1 is SQVTM and CDR2 ANQGSEA. V shed 4 bases and J shed 1 base, with 10 bases lying between them. CDR3 bases: TGCAGCGTTGGTAAGGAGAAGAACACTGAAGCTTTCTTT. The encoded protein is CSVGKEKNTEAFF.

This clonotype came up many times. This CDR3 reads CASSRTSESYNEQFF. In DNA form, the CDR3 reads TGTGCCAGCAGTCGGACTAGTGAATCCTACAATGAGCAGTTCTTC. The chain links TRBV28 to TRBJ2-1; 7 positions agree with TRBD2. In germline, CDR1 is MDHEN, CDR2 SYDVKM. The CDR3 has 15 amino acids. V shed 5 bases, J shed 1 base, and the junction held 5 bases outside the gene matches.

This clonotype was seen at least ten times. CDR3 region: CASSFLGGITNTGELFF. CDR3 nucleotide sequence: TGTGCCAGCAGTTTCCTCGGGGGAATCACGAACACCGGGGAGCTGTTTTTT. The chain recombines TRBV7-8 with TRBJ2-2, with a possible D match to TRBD2 (6 bases). CDR3 length: 17 amino acids. The germline V and J ends were trimmed by 6 bases and 0 bases, with 17 bases remaining between them. From germline, CDR1 is SGHVS and CDR2 FQNEAQ. The entire variable domain, with the rest obtained from reference TRBV7-8 and TRBJ2-2, is as follows: GAGVSQSPRYKVAKRGQDVALRCDPISGHVSLFWYQQALGQGPEFLTYFQNEAQLDKSGLPSDRFFAERPEGSVSTLKIQRTQQEDSAVYLCASSFLGGITNTGELFFGEGSRLTVL.

This clonotype was detected only a few times. The chain recombines TRBV5-5 with TRBJ2-7; 7 nucleotides agree with TRBD2. CDR3 size: 16 residues. Germline V CDR1 and CDR2: SGHKS, YYEKEE (reference sequence). Trimming at V came to 0 bases and at J to 2 bases, leaving 8 bases not matched to a gene. The CDR3 DNA follows: TGTGCCAGCAGCTTGGGTCGCGCACTAGCGACCTACGAGCAGTACTTC. This encodes CASSLGRALATYEQYF.

The chain uses TRBV20-1 and TRBJ2-2; 9 nucleotides align to TRBD2. Germline trimming cut 1 base from V and 0 bases from J; bases unmatched to any gene: 21. Germline values: CDR1 DFQATT, CDR2 SNEGSKA (reference sequence). CDR3 length: 22 residues. CDR3 sequence (DNA): TGCAGTGCTAGAGTACAGGGCCCCGGGGCTAGCGGGAAGGGCGCGAACACCGGGGAGCTGTTTTTT. This codes for CSARVQGPGASGKGANTGELFF.

V gene TRBV11-1 combines with J gene TRBJ2-7, with 8 bases matching TRBD2. The germline gives CDR1 SGHAT, CDR2 FQDESV (reference sequence). Germline trimming cut 4 bases from V and 4 bases from J; bases unmatched to any gene: 21. The CDR3 covers 19 residues. Here the CDR3 reads CASSSTDTSGAWRVYEQYF. The CDR3 region has the DNA TGTGCCAGCAGCTCAACTGACACTAGCGGCGCCTGGAGGGTATACGAGCAGTACTTC.

This clonotype occurred a few times. The V gene is TRBV25-1, the J gene TRBJ2-7, with 7 nucleotides matching TRBD2. This CDR3 spans 13 amino acids. Germline-derived CDR1 and CDR2 are MGHDK and SYGVNS. V shed 4 bases and J 7 bases; nucleotides not matched to a gene: 7. The chain's CDR3 is CASSASGIEEQYF. The CDR3 DNA follows: TGTGCCAGCAGTGCCAGCGGGATTGAAGAGCAGTACTTC.

This clonotype has a handful of counts. This chain links TRBV4-2 with TRBJ2-2; 14 positions agree with TRBD2. CDR3 length equals 17 residues. From germline, CDR1 is LGHNA and CDR2 YNFKEQ. Losses at the gene ends were 4 bases for V and 1 base for J; bases not matched to a gene: 2. CDR3 protein: CASSPGLAGVNTGELFF. In DNA form, the CDR3 reads TGTGCCAGCAGCCCGGGACTAGCGGGAGTGAACACCGGGGAGCTGTTTTTT.

This sequence joins TRBV12-3 or TRBV12-4 and TRBJ2-2; D not resolved. This CDR3 has 13 amino acids. V was pared by 1 base and J by 10 bases, with 10 bases between. The CDR3 DNA sequence: TGTGCCAGCAGTTTAGGAGCAGCCCAGGAGCTGTTTTTT. It specifies CASSLGAAQELFF.

This clonotype has ten or more counts. The rearrangement links TRBV29-1 to TRBJ2-1; TRBD2 aligns across 9 bases. This CDR3 spans 15 amino acids. From germline, CDR1 is SQVTM and CDR2 ANQGSEA. The trim removed 4 bases at V and 6 bases at J, leaving 10 bases unmatched. This CDR3 reads CSVGGSGSKGNEQFF. The CDR3 DNA reads as TGCAGCGTTGGGGGTAGCGGGAGTAAGGGCAATGAGCAGTTCTTC.

This sequence joins TRBV29-1 and TRBJ2-1; 7 bases align to TRBD1. CDR1 and CDR2 from the germline V gene are SQVTM and ANQGSEA. After removal of 2 bases from V and 7 bases from J, the junction contained 8 bases not matched to a gene. The CDR3 has 14 amino acids. This CDR3 is CSVELQGIGNEQFF. CDR3 bases: TGCAGCGTTGAATTACAGGGGATCGGGAATGAGCAGTTCTTC.

This clonotype has only a few counts. The rearrangement joins TRBV7-9 to TRBJ1-4; a weak D match, TRBD1 (5 bases). The CDR3 length is 15 residues. Per germline, CDR1 SEHNR and CDR2 FQNEAQ (reference sequence). Trimming pared 5 bases from V and 4 bases from J, leaving 14 bases between. CDR3 loop: CASSRLRDYNEKLFF. DNA of the CDR3: TGTGCCAGCAGCCGGCTCCGGGACTATAATGAAAAACTGTTTTTT.

The chain is built from TRBV5-5 and TRBJ2-7; TRBD2 matches at 13 bases. V lost 6 bases to trimming and J lost 3 bases; unmatched junction nucleotides: 6. The CDR3 covers 15 residues. Per germline, CDR1 SGHKS and CDR2 YYEKEE (reference sequence). The CDR3 spells CASNPTSGRFYEQYF. In DNA, the CDR3 is TGTGCCAGCAACCCGACTAGCGGGAGGTTCTACGAGCAGTACTTC.

This clonotype was detected many times. The chain couples TRBV20-1 to TRBJ1-2; D remains unclear. The CDR3 totals 13 residues. The ends were cut back, 0 bases at V and 4 bases at J, with 9 bases in the middle. The germline V gene has CDR1 DFQATT and CDR2 SNEGSKA (reference sequence). DNA of the CDR3: TGCAGTGCTAGAGAGGGGTTAGGCTATGGCTACACCTTC. Its protein is CSAREGLGYGYTF.

This clonotype turned up a few times. The V gene is TRBV25-1, the J gene TRBJ2-1, with TRBD1 matching 9 bases. V dropped 3 bases and J dropped 5; count of bases not matched to a gene: 5. In germline, CDR1 is MGHDK, CDR2 SYGVNS. The CDR3 extends over 15 amino acids. CDR3 nucleotides: TGTGCCAGCAGTGAGCCGGGACAGGGAGACAATGAGCAGTTCTTC. It specifies CASSEPGQGDNEQFF. The full variable domain, with the rest looked up from reference TRBV25-1 and TRBJ2-1, is EADIYQTPRYLVIGTGKKITLECSQTMGHDKMYWYQQDPGMELHLIHYSYGVNSTEKGDLSSESTVSRIRTEHFPLTLESARPSHTSQYLCASSEPGQGDNEQFFGPGTRLTVL.

This clonotype was seen a handful of times. The chain links TRBV29-1 to TRBJ2-5, with 11 bases aligning to TRBD2. CDR1 is SQVTM, CDR2 ANQGSEA, per germline. CDR3 length: 17 amino acids. The CDR3 nucleotides read TGCGGCGCCCCGGGTGGGGGATTACTAGCGGGAGAGGGGACCCAGTACTTC. Its protein product is CGAPGGGLLAGEGTQYF.

In this sample, this clonotype turned up a few times. V usage is TRBV4-2 and J usage is TRBJ2-7; TRBD2 aligns across 8 bases. The CDR3 is 16 amino acids. The V gene end was trimmed by 0 bases and the J gene end by 2 bases; junction bases not matched to a gene: 6. Germline V gives CDR1 LGHNA, CDR2 YNFKEQ. CDR3 sequence (DNA): TGTGCCAGCAGCCAAGAGGAGTCTAGCGGGCCCTACGAGCAGTACTTC. Translated: CASSQEESSGPYEQYF.

This clonotype has only a few counts. The rearrangement links TRBV10-3 to TRBJ2-3; 11 bases map to TRBD2. CDR1 and CDR2 (germline): ENHRY, SYGVKD. The CDR3 covers 15 residues. The V segment lost 6 bases and the J segment 6 bases; nucleotides outside the gene matches: 8. The CDR3 is CAIRARLAGTDTQYF. In DNA, the CDR3 is TGTGCCATCAGGGCGAGACTAGCGGGAACGGATACGCAGTATTTT.